The 25 T cell receptor beta chains reported below all come from one sample, sequenced in a study of CD8 T cells in ankylosing spondylitis. Using its own MiXCR run on the 5' RACE reads, TCRdb lists one record per CDR3 protein. The sample lists roughly 240,000 distinct CDR3 sequences; roughly 32% were seen once. The source material was blood, either unsorted or a sorted T cell fraction (not recorded which). The source of these receptors is a male donor with ankylosing spondylitis or in good health (not recorded which).

The V gene is TRBV4-1, the J gene TRBJ2-7; D perhaps matches TRBD1 (6 bases). With 0 bases removed from V and 7 bases from J, the gap between germline ends came to 16 bases. CDR3 length: 15 amino acids. Per the germline V gene, CDR1 is MGHRA and CDR2 is YSYEKL. The CDR3 coding sequence is TGCGCCAGCAGCCAAGACCCGGGACACCCACGAGAGCAGTACTTC. Amino acids: CASSQDPGHPREQYF.

This clonotype was seen more than once but under ten times. The chain uses TRBV6-1 and TRBJ2-5; D may be TRBD1 (6 bases). V was shortened by 4 bases and J by 4 bases, with 16 bases between the two germline ends. The length of the CDR3 is 15 residues. Per the germline V gene, CDR1 is MNHNS and CDR2 is SASEGT. This chain's CDR3 is CASSGLQGLGETQYF. DNA for the CDR3: TGTGCCAGCAGTGGACTACAGGGTCTGGGAGAGACCCAGTACTTC.

The chain uses TRBV7-2 and TRBJ2-7; 9 bases map to TRBD1. Germline lookup yields CDR1 SGHTA and CDR2 FQGNSA. Trimming took 6 bases from V and 6 from J; bases not matched to a gene: 6. The CDR3 contains 13 residues. CDR3: CASRKTGGGEQYF. CDR3 in DNA: TGTGCCAGCAGAAAAACAGGGGGCGGCGAGCAGTACTTC.

This clonotype came up a few times. CDR3 protein: CASSELSGAQYF. DNA of the CDR3: TGTGCCAGCAGTGAACTGAGTGGGGCGCAGTATTTT. The chain joins TRBV6-5 to TRBJ2-3; D ambiguous. The CDR3 sequence is 12 residues long. Germline assignment: CDR1 MNHEY and CDR2 SVGAGI. The V end lost 5 bases, the J end lost 10 bases, and 13 bases lay between the germline ends.

The CDR3: CASSLAGATEAFF. The CDR3 DNA is TGTGCCAGCAGCTTAGCAGGGGCCACTGAAGCTTTCTTT. The chain combines TRBV7-9 with TRBJ1-1; maybe TRBD1 (5 bases). The CDR3 totals 13 residues. The germline V and J ends were trimmed by 0 bases and 4 bases, with 6 bases remaining between them. Germline-derived CDR1 and CDR2 are SEHNR and FQNEAQ (reference sequence).

The gene calls are TRBV20-1 and TRBJ2-3, with 10 positions matching TRBD2. The V segment lost 4 bases and the J segment 1 base; nucleotides outside the gene matches: 8. CDR1 DFQATT and CDR2 SNEGSKA come from the germline V gene (reference sequence). The CDR3 is 16 amino acids. Written as DNA, the CDR3 is TGCAGTGCTACACCACTAGCGGGGTATCGCACAGATACGCAGTATTTT. It codes for CSATPLAGYRTDTQYF.

This clonotype was picked up a small number of times. This chain uses TRBV9 with TRBJ2-2, with D unresolved. Trimming pared 3 bases from V and 7 bases from J, leaving 10 bases between. The CDR3 loop spans 13 amino acids. CDR1 SGDLS and CDR2 YYNGEE come from the germline V gene. This CDR3 reads CASSASVDGELFF. In DNA, the CDR3 is TGTGCCAGCAGCGCTTCAGTGGACGGGGAGCTGTTTTTT.

The rearrangement joins TRBV7-9 to TRBJ2-5; 8 nucleotides agree with TRBD1. In germline, CDR1 is SEHNR, CDR2 FQNEAQ (reference sequence). There are 15 residues in the CDR3. Trimming at V came to 3 bases and at J to 1 base, leaving 4 bases not matched to a gene. The CDR3 is CASSFQGAVQETQYF. The CDR3 DNA sequence: TGTGCCAGCAGCTTCCAGGGGGCTGTCCAAGAGACCCAGTACTTC. The full variable domain, its missing parts supplied by reference TRBV7-9 and TRBJ2-5, is DTGVSQNPRHKITKRGQNVTFRCDPISEHNRLYWYRQTLGQGPEFLTYFQNEAQLEKSRLLSDRFSAERPKGSFSTLEIQRTEQGDSAMYLCASSFQGAVQETQYFGPGTRLLVL.

This clonotype has just a few counts. V is TRBV20-1 and J is TRBJ2-4; TRBD2 aligns across 12 bases. The CDR3 has 16 residues. Per the germline V gene, CDR1 is DFQATT and CDR2 is SNEGSKA (reference sequence). V gave up 5 bases and J gave up 1 base; unmatched junction bases: 6. Written as DNA, the CDR3 is TGCAGTGCTGGAACCGGGACTAGCGGGGCCAAAAACATTCAGTACTTC. Translating it yields CSAGTGTSGAKNIQYF.

V and J are TRBV9 and TRBJ2-1; 8 positions agree with TRBD2. This CDR3 contains 15 residues. Germline CDR1 reads SGDLS; CDR2 reads YYNGEE. V lost 4 bases, J lost 3 bases, and 6 bases stayed unmatched. CDR3 sequence: CASSKAGGRYNEQFF. As DNA, the CDR3 is TGTGCCAGCAGCAAGGCGGGGGGACGCTACAATGAGCAGTTCTTC.

This clonotype was detected only a few times. CDR3 bases: TGCAGTCCTACCGACAGAGCCAAAAACATTCAGTACTTC. Translated: CSPTDRAKNIQYF. The rearrangement joins TRBV20-1 to TRBJ2-4; tentative D call: TRBD1 (5 bases). This CDR3 is 13 amino acids long. V lost 8 bases and J 0 bases, leaving 11 bases between the germline ends. Germline-derived CDR1 and CDR2 are DFQATT and SNEGSKA (reference sequence).

In its sample, this clonotype was seen many times. The chain carries TRBV20-1 and TRBJ1-5; D uncertain. Between the trimmed V and J ends, which lost 0 bases and 4 bases, there was a span of 7 bases. Germline V gene data show CDR1 as DFQATT and CDR2 as SNEGSKA (reference sequence). The CDR3 contains 13 residues. The CDR3 is CSAREALNQPQHF. The CDR3 coding sequence is TGCAGTGCTAGAGAGGCCCTAAATCAGCCCCAGCATTTT.

Only a few counts were recorded for this clonotype. This sequence joins TRBV12-3 or TRBV12-4 and TRBJ1-3; D is uncertain. Trimming pared 6 bases from V and 6 bases from J, leaving 15 bases between. This CDR3 is 14 amino acids long. The CDR3 loop reads CASRPGPLLNTIYF. CDR3 in DNA: TGTGCCAGCAGACCCGGCCCCTTACTAAACACCATATATTTT.

This clonotype was seen more than once but under ten times. The chain uses TRBV15 and TRBJ1-6; 7 nucleotides align to TRBD1. Germline-derived CDR1 and CDR2 are LNHNV and YYDKDF (reference sequence). V trimming: 0 bases; J trimming: 7 bases; junction bases outside the gene matches: 3. The CDR3 loop spans 15 amino acids. The CDR3 DNA sequence: TGTGCCACCAGCAGAGACCCAGGGGGGAATTCACCCCTCCACTTT. Encoded protein: CATSRDPGGNSPLHF.

The sample holds a few counts of this clonotype. The chain carries TRBV12-3 or TRBV12-4 and TRBJ2-3, with TRBD1 as a possible D gene (6 bases). This CDR3 contains 17 residues. V was clipped by 3 bases and J by 2 bases, with 18 bases between them. CDR3 residues: CASSFTPGQHATDTQYF. The CDR3 DNA reads TGTGCCAGCAGTTTCACTCCGGGACAACACGCCACAGATACGCAGTATTTT.

Details on this clonotype: A read error may produce the germline difference seen at one junction end. This chain connects TRBV7-7 to TRBJ2-5, with D perhaps assigned TRBD1 or TRBD2 (5 bases each). CDR3 length: 13 residues. Germline V gene data show CDR1 as SSHAT and CDR2 as FNYEAQ (reference sequence). CDR3 amino acids: CASSTGAEETQYF. The CDR3 nucleotides are TGTGCTAGCAGCACCGGGGCTGAAGAGACCCAGTACTTC.

This chain links TRBV20-1 with TRBJ1-2; D is undetermined. CDR1 is DFQATT and CDR2 is SNEGSKA in the germline V gene (reference sequence). The CDR3 length is 11 residues. V was cut by 2 bases and J by 4 bases, with 5 bases left in between. The CDR3 bases are TGCAGTGCTAGATCCAGCTATGGCTACACCTTC. Translation gives CSARSSYGYTF.

The chain joins TRBV6-1 to TRBJ2-7, with 7 bases matching TRBD1. CDR1 is MNHNS, CDR2 SASEGT, per germline. The J segment lost 7 bases and the V segment lost 5 bases, leaving 8 bases of the junction unmatched. The CDR3 is 13 amino acids. CDR3 region: CASSTWTGGEQYF. As DNA, the CDR3 is TGTGCCAGCAGTACCTGGACAGGCGGGGAGCAGTACTTC.

V and J are TRBV5-1 and TRBJ2-5, with D possibly being TRBD1 (7 bases). This CDR3 region has 14 residues. Germline V gene sequence: CDR1 SGHRS, CDR2 YFSETQ. Trimming stripped 4 bases from V and 5 bases from J, with 15 bases between. CDR3: CASSPQTGRETQYF. The CDR3 region has the DNA TGCGCCAGCAGCCCCCAGACAGGGAGGGAGACCCAGTACTTC.

This clonotype was seen a handful of times. V and J are TRBV11-1 and TRBJ2-7; the match to TRBD2 covers 7 bases. CDR3 length equals 14 residues. The junction had 7 bases not matched to a gene; V was cut back by 5 bases and J by 3 bases. CDR1 and CDR2 from the germline V gene are SGHAT and FQDESV (reference sequence). The CDR3 loop is CASSPRGTIYEQYF. DNA of the CDR3: TGTGCCAGCAGCCCGCGGGGGACGATCTACGAGCAGTACTTC.

This clonotype turned up a few times. This chain connects TRBV27 to TRBJ1-1; D uncertain. The CDR3 spans 14 residues. V was pared by 6 bases and J by 1 base, with 12 bases between. Germline CDR1 and CDR2: MNHEY and SMNVEV (reference sequence). CDR3 coding DNA: TGTGCCAGCAGCCGGTGGATCACGAACACTGAAGCTTTCTTT. The encoded protein is CASSRWITNTEAFF.

In its sample, this clonotype was seen a few times. The rearrangement uses TRBV18 and TRBJ2-1, with D possibly matching TRBD2 (6 bases). The CDR3 is 14 residues long. Trimming pared 5 bases from V and 6 bases from J, leaving 14 bases between. CDR1 and CDR2 from the germline V gene are KGHSH and LQKENI. CDR3 protein: CASSGGLVGNEQFF. CDR3 nucleotides: TGTGCCAGCTCAGGAGGGCTCGTGGGCAATGAGCAGTTCTTC.

This clonotype was found once. A clone one base away is much larger, so this may be a read error. J is TRBJ2-5 and V is TRBV24-1; no reliable D call. The germline V and J ends were trimmed by 5 bases and 5 bases, with 5 bases remaining between them. Germline V lookup: CDR1 KGHDR, CDR2 SFDVKD. The CDR3 sequence is 11 residues long. The CDR3 DNA reads TGTGCCACCAGTGTCGGGGAGACCCAGTACTTC. The encoded protein is CATSVGETQYF.

V and J are TRBV12-3 or TRBV12-4 and TRBJ2-2, with 9 bases aligning to TRBD2. V was clipped by 4 bases and J by 0 bases; unmatched bases: 9. The CDR3 loop spans 18 amino acids. Here the CDR3 reads CASSSLALAGPNTGELFF. The DNA of the CDR3 is TGTGCCAGCAGTTCCCTCGCCCTAGCGGGGCCGAACACCGGGGAGCTGTTTTTT.

The chain links TRBV20-1 to TRBJ2-7, with D perhaps TRBD1 or TRBD2 (8 bases each). The V gene lost 6 bases and the J gene lost 2 bases, with 20 bases spanning the gap. The germline V gene has CDR1 DFQATT and CDR2 SNEGSKA (reference sequence). The CDR3 is made up of 15 amino acids. CDR3 in amino acids: CSALAGRGHPYEQYF. The CDR3 coding sequence is TGCAGTGCCCTAGCGGGCAGGGGGCACCCCTACGAGCAGTACTTC.